Listed below are T cell receptor beta chains from one sample, sequenced in a study of shared clonotypes between healthy human individuals. Using immunoSEQ multiplex PCR, the repertoire was profiled, and TCRdb retains in-frame clones only, with some absent. The sample holds about 1,800,000 clones; approximately 94% are singletons and the top ten take around 1%. Sequencing was performed on naive CD8+ T cells sorted from blood. Receptors were obtained from a man between 18 and 35 years old in good health. The CDR3 runs from the conserved cysteine through the conserved F or W. Each record gives: V gene, D gene, clone size, J gene, CDR3 protein, CDR3 DNA. D genes are given only for firm matches. Expanded clones get a size class; other rows say once, few or many, or leave the size out.

V: TRBV13; D: TRBD2; size: NA; J: TRBJ2-2; CDR3: CASSLVSAGVAGELFF; DNA: TGTGCCAGCAGCTTAGTGTCGGCGGGAGTCGCCGGGGAGCTGTTTTTT
V: TRBV27; D: NA; size: NA; J: TRBJ2-1; CDR3: CASSLMGHFIGIYNEQFF; DNA: TGTGCCAGCAGTTTAATGGGACACTTCATCGGCATCTACAATGAGCAGTTCTTC
V: TRBV6-1; D: NA; size: NA; J: TRBJ1-1; CDR3: CASSEDKAGPVYTEAFF; DNA: TGTGCCAGCAGTGAAGATAAGGCAGGCCCCGTCTATACTGAAGCTTTCTTT
V: TRBV2; D: NA; size: NA; J: TRBJ2-5; CDR3: CASSTFDQETQYF; DNA: TGTGCCAGCAGTACTTTTGACCAAGAGACCCAGTACTTC
V: TRBV30; D: NA; size: NA; J: TRBJ1-2; CDR3: CAWSGLDVSYGYTF; DNA: TGTGCCTGGAGTGGCCTGGATGTAAGCTATGGCTACACCTTC
V: TRBV5-4; D: NA; size: NA; J: TRBJ2-1; CDR3: CASSWTYNEQFF; DNA: TGTGCCAGCAGCTGGACCTACAATGAGCAGTTCTTC
V: TRBV7-9; D: NA; size: NA; J: TRBJ2-7; CDR3: CASSFSKVLNLYEQYF; DNA: TGTGCCAGCAGCTTTTCAAAAGTCCTTAATCTCTACGAGCAGTACTTC
V: TRBV4-2; D: NA; size: NA; J: TRBJ2-7; CDR3: CASSEVYPYEQYF; DNA: TGTGCCAGCAGCGAGGTGTACCCCTACGAGCAGTACTTC
V: TRBV2; D: NA; size: NA; J: TRBJ2-7; CDR3: CASSVLPGQSYEQYF; DNA: TGTGCCAGCAGTGTTCTCCCGGGACAATCATACGAGCAGTACTTC
V: TRBV5-5; D: TRBD1; size: few; J: TRBJ2-7; CDR3: CASSPGTAYEQYF; DNA: TGTGCCAGCAGCCCCGGGACAGCCTACGAGCAGTACTTC
V: TRBV5-1; D: NA; size: few; J: TRBJ1-2; CDR3: CASSLDSPYGYTF; DNA: TGCGCCAGCAGCTTGGACAGCCCCTATGGCTACACCTTC
V: TRBV9; D: TRBD1; size: once; J: TRBJ1-6; CDR3: CASSEWTGASSPLHF; DNA: TGTGCCAGCAGCGAATGGACAGGGGCGAGTTCACCCCTCCACTTT
V: TRBV4-3; D: TRBD2; size: NA; J: TRBJ2-2; CDR3: CASSQEVGGPPGELFF; DNA: TGCGCCAGCAGCCAAGAAGTGGGAGGGCCGCCCGGGGAGCTGTTTTTT
V: TRBV6-1; D: TRBD2; size: NA; J: TRBJ2-2; CDR3: CASSLGLLAGELFF; DNA: TGTGCCAGCAGTCTGGGACTATTGGCCGGGGAGCTGTTTTTT
V: TRBV30; D: NA; size: NA; J: TRBJ2-1; CDR3: CACDPGPQFF; DNA: TGTGCCTGTGATCCGGGGCCGCAGTTCTTC
V: TRBV7-9; D: TRBD1; size: NA; J: TRBJ2-7; CDR3: CASSIMDRGHEQYF; DNA: TGTGCCAGCAGCATAATGGACAGGGGCCACGAGCAGTACTTC
V: TRBV29-1; D: TRBD2; size: NA; J: TRBJ2-3; CDR3: CSAGTSGRTDTQYF; DNA: TGCAGCGCGGGGACTAGCGGACGCACAGATACGCAGTATTTT
V: TRBV5-1; D: TRBD1; size: once; J: TRBJ2-7; CDR3: CASSPHGTGFRIYEQYF; DNA: TGCGCCAGCAGCCCACACGGGACAGGATTCCGAATCTACGAGCAGTACTTC
V: TRBV7-8; D: TRBD1; size: NA; J: TRBJ2-1; CDR3: CASSRGQGGEQFF; DNA: TGTGCCAGCAGCAGAGGACAGGGGGGTGAGCAGTTCTTC
V: TRBV7-9; D: NA; size: NA; J: TRBJ2-1; CDR3: CASSLGLREHDEQFF; DNA: TGTGCCAGCAGCTTAGGTCTGCGGGAACACGATGAGCAGTTCTTC
V: TRBV27; D: NA; size: NA; J: TRBJ2-5; CDR3: CASSHRGNQETQYF; DNA: TGTGCCAGCAGCCATAGGGGCAACCAAGAGACCCAGTACTTC
V: TRBV2; D: NA; size: NA; J: TRBJ1-3; CDR3: CASSEAPGGAGNTIYF; DNA: TGTGCCAGCAGTGAAGCGCCGGGGGGAGCTGGAAACACCATATATTTT
V: TRBV30; D: NA; size: NA; J: TRBJ1-4; CDR3: CAWSGVGSTTNEKLFF; DNA: TGTGCCTGGAGTGGGGTTGGCAGTACAACTAATGAAAAACTGTTTTTT
V: TRBV5-6; D: TRBD1; size: NA; J: TRBJ2-1; CDR3: CASSFWDSRGEQFF; DNA: TGTGCCAGCAGCTTTTGGGACAGCCGAGGGGAGCAGTTCTTC
V: TRBV6-5; D: NA; size: NA; J: TRBJ2-1; CDR3: CASSYSVPEGVNEQFF; DNA: TGTGCCAGCAGTTACTCGGTCCCCGAGGGAGTAAATGAGCAGTTCTTC
V: TRBV7-6; D: NA; size: NA; J: TRBJ1-1; CDR3: CASSPPAGVNTEAFF; DNA: TGTGCCAGCAGCCCGCCCGCGGGGGTGAACACTGAAGCTTTCTTT
V: TRBV28; D: NA; size: NA; J: TRBJ2-2; CDR3: CASSFGGPRTGELFF; DNA: TGTGCCAGCAGTTTTGGGGGCCCGAGAACCGGGGAGCTGTTTTTT
V: TRBV6-6; D: NA; size: NA; J: TRBJ2-2; CDR3: CASSGAGELFF; DNA: TGTGCCAGCAGTGGAGCGGGGGAGCTGTTTTTT
V: TRBV9; D: NA; size: once; J: TRBJ2-3; CDR3: CASSPTARGGTDTQYF; DNA: TGTGCCAGCAGCCCCACGGCCCGAGGTGGCACAGATACGCAGTATTTT
V: TRBV27; D: TRBD2; size: NA; J: TRBJ2-3; CDR3: CASSLWTSGTDTQYF; DNA: TGTGCCAGCAGTTTATGGACTAGCGGCACAGATACGCAGTATTTT
V: TRBV6-5; D: NA; size: NA; J: TRBJ2-3; CDR3: CASSLSHETDTQYF; DNA: TGTGCCAGCAGCCTTTCGCACGAAACAGATACGCAGTATTTT
V: TRBV6-5; D: NA; size: once; J: TRBJ2-2; CDR3: CASSYPDSTGELFF; DNA: TGTGCCAGCAGCTACCCGGACTCTACCGGGGAGCTGTTTTTT
V: TRBV6-5; D: TRBD1; size: NA; J: TRBJ1-1; CDR3: CASSRQGETEAFF; DNA: TGTGCCAGCAGTCGACAGGGGGAGACTGAAGCTTTCTTT
V: TRBV6-6; D: NA; size: NA; J: TRBJ2-7; CDR3: CASSPLKGRSSYEQYF; DNA: TGTGCCAGCAGCCCCCTTAAGGGAAGGAGCTCCTACGAGCAGTACTTC
V: TRBV27; D: NA; size: NA; J: TRBJ1-3; CDR3: CASSSTPFSGNTIYF; DNA: TGTGCCAGCAGTTCGACACCCTTCTCTGGAAACACCATATATTTT
V: TRBV21-1; D: NA; size: NA; J: TRBJ2-5; CDR3: CASSKKGRQGGETQYF; DNA: TGTGCCAGCAGCAAAAAGGGAAGGCAGGGGGGAGAGACCCAGTACTTC
V: TRBV28; D: TRBD1; size: NA; J: TRBJ1-2; CDR3: CASASTGEYGYTF; DNA: TGTGCCAGCGCATCGACAGGGGAATATGGCTACACCTTC
V: TRBV15; D: TRBD1; size: NA; J: TRBJ2-1; CDR3: CATSRDTGDGAQFF; DNA: TGTGCCACCAGCAGAGATACAGGGGACGGCGCGCAGTTCTTC
V: TRBV27; D: NA; size: NA; J: TRBJ2-1; CDR3: CASFSGSYNEQFF; DNA: TGTGCCAGCTTCTCAGGGAGTTACAATGAGCAGTTCTTC
V: TRBV19; D: NA; size: NA; J: TRBJ1-2; CDR3: CASQNLPDRPNYGYTF; DNA: TGTGCCAGCCAAAACCTCCCTGACAGACCCAACTATGGCTACACCTTC
V: TRBV6-5; D: NA; size: NA; J: TRBJ2-7; CDR3: CASSQGPLKENEQYF; DNA: TGTGCCAGCAGCCAAGGCCCTCTCAAAGAAAACGAGCAGTACTTC
V: TRBV9; D: NA; size: NA; J: TRBJ2-6; CDR3: CASSSRMSSGANVLTF; DNA: TGTGCCAGCAGCTCGAGGATGTCTTCTGGGGCCAACGTCCTGACTTTC
V: TRBV6-6; D: NA; size: NA; J: TRBJ1-1; CDR3: CASSSWAGGTEAFF; DNA: TGTGCCAGCAGCTCCTGGGCCGGGGGCACTGAAGCTTTCTTT
V: TRBV19; D: NA; size: NA; J: TRBJ1-1; CDR3: CASSSMGREGTEAFF; DNA: TGTGCCAGTAGTAGCATGGGCAGGGAGGGCACTGAAGCTTTCTTT
V: TRBV27; D: NA; size: NA; J: TRBJ2-1; CDR3: CASSLEGGTYNEQFF; DNA: TGTGCCAGCAGTTTAGAGGGGGGCACCTACAATGAGCAGTTCTTC
V: TRBV7-9; D: TRBD1; size: NA; J: TRBJ2-7; CDR3: CASSPAGQASPSEQYF; DNA: TGTGCCAGCAGCCCCGCCGGACAGGCCTCACCGAGCGAGCAGTACTTC
V: TRBV27; D: NA; size: NA; J: TRBJ2-3; CDR3: CASSHRDSTDTQYF; DNA: TGTGCCAGCAGTCACCGGGACAGCACAGATACGCAGTATTTT
V: TRBV4-2; D: NA; size: NA; J: TRBJ1-6; CDR3: CASSQVPHSYNSPLHF; DNA: TGTGCCAGCAGCCAAGTTCCCCACTCCTATAATTCACCCCTCCACTTT
V: TRBV27; D: NA; size: once; J: TRBJ1-2; CDR3: CASSLDSGAYGYTF; DNA: TGTGCCAGCAGTTTAGACTCAGGGGCATATGGCTACACCTTC
V: TRBV5-1; D: TRBD1; size: NA; J: TRBJ2-3; CDR3: CASSPPRQGSSTDTQYF; DNA: TGCGCCAGCAGCCCCCCTAGACAGGGGTCTAGCACAGATACGCAGTATTTT
V: TRBV13; D: TRBD1; size: NA; J: TRBJ2-7; CDR3: CASTLTLGQGRGEQYF; DNA: TGTGCCAGCACTCTTACTTTGGGACAGGGGAGAGGGGAGCAGTACTTC
V: TRBV9; D: NA; size: once; J: TRBJ2-7; CDR3: CASSPDSARFSYEQYF; DNA: TGTGCCAGCAGCCCTGATTCCGCTAGGTTTTCCTACGAGCAGTACTTC
V: TRBV5-8; D: TRBD1; size: NA; J: TRBJ1-4; CDR3: CASSLDRGGTNEKLFF; DNA: TGTGCCAGCAGCTTAGACAGGGGAGGCACTAATGAAAAACTGTTTTTT
V: TRBV5-6; D: TRBD2; size: NA; J: TRBJ2-7; CDR3: CASSWTSGGTKNYEQYF; DNA: TGTGCCAGCAGCTGGACTAGCGGGGGGACAAAGAACTACGAGCAGTACTTC
V: TRBV9; D: TRBD1; size: NA; J: TRBJ2-7; CDR3: CASSVHRDRGFNEQYF; DNA: TGTGCCAGCAGCGTCCACCGGGACAGGGGATTTAACGAGCAGTACTTC